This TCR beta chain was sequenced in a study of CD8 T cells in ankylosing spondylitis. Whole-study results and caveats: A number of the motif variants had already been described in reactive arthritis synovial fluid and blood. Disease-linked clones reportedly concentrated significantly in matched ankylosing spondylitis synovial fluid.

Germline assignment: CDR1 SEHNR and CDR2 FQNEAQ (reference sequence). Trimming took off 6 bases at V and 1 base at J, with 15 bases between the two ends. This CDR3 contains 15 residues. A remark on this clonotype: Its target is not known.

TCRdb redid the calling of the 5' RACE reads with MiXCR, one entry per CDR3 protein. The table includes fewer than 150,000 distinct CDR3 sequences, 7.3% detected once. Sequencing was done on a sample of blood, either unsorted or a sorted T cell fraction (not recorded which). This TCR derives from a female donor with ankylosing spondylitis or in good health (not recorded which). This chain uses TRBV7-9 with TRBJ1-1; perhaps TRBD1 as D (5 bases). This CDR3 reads CASRSGTRRNTEAFF. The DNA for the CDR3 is TGTGCCAGCAGATCCGGGACTCGGAGGAACACTGAAGCTTTCTTT.